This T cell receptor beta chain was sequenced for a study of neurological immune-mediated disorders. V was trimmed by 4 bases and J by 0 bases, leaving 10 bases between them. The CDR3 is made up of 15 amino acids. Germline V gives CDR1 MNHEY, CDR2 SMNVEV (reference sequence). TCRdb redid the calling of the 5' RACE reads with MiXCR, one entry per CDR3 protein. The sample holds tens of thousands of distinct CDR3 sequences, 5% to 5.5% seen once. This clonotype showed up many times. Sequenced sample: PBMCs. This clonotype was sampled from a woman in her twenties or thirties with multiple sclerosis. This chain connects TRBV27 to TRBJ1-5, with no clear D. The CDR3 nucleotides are TGTGCCAGCAGTTCAGGAATTTATAGCAATCAGCCCCAGCATTTT. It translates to CASSSGIYSNQPQHF.